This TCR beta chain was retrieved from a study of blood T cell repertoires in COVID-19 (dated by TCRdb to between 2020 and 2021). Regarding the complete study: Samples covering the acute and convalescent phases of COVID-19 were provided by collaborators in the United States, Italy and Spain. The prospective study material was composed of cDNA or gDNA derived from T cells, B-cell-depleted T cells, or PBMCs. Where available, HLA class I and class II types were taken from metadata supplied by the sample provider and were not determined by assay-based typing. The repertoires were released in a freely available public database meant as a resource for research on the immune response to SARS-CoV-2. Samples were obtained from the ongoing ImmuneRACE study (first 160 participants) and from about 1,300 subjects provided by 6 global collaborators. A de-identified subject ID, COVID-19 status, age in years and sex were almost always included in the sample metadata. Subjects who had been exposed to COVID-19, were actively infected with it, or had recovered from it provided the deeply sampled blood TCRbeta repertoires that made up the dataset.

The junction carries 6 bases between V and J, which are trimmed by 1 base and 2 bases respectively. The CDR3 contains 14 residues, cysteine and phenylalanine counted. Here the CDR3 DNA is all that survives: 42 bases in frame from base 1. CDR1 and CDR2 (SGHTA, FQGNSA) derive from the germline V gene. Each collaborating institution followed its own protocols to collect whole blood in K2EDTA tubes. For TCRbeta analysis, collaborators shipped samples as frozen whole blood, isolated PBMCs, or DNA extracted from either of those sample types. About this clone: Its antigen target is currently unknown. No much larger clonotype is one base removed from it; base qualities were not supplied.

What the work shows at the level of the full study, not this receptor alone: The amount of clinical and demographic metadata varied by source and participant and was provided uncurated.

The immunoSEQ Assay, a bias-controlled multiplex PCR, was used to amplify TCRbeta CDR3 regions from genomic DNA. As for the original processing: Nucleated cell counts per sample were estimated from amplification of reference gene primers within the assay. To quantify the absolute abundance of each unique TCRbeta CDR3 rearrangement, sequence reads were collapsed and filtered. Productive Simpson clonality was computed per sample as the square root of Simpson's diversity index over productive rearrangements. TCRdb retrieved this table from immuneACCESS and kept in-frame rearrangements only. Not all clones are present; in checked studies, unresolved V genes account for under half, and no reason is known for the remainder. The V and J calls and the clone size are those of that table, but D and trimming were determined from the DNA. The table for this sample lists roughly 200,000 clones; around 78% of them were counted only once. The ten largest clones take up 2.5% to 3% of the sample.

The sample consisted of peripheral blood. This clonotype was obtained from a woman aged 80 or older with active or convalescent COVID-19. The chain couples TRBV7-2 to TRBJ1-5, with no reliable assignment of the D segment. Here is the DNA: TGTGCCAGCAGCTTAGGTCGTGGCAATCAGCCCCAGCATTTT. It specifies CASSLGRGNQPQHF.